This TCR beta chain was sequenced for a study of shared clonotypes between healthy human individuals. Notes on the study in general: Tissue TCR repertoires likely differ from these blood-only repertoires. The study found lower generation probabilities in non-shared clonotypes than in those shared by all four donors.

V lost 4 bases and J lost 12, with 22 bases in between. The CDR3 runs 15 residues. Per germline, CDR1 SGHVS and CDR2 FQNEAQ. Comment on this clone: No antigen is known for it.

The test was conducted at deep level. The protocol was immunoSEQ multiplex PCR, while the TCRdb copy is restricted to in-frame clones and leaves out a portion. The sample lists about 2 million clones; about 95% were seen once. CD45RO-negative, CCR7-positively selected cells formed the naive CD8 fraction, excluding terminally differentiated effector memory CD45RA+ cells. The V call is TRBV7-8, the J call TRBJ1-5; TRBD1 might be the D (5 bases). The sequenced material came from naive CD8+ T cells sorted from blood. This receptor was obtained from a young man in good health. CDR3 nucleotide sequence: TGTGCCAGCAGCTGGGACGGGGACGGACTGACCCACCAGCATTTT. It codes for CASSWDGDGLTHQHF.